This is a list of T cell receptor beta chains from one sample in a study of shared clonotypes between healthy human individuals. Measured with immunoSEQ multiplex PCR; TCRdb has only the in-frame clones, and not every one. The sample lists roughly 640,000 clones; around 72% were seen once. Sequencing was done on a sample of memory CD4+ T cells sorted from blood. Every receptor here comes from a woman in her 30s in good health. Each CDR3 is given with its conserved first and last residue. Fields, in order: clone size, J gene, V gene, D gene, CDR3 DNA, CDR3 protein. A D gene is named only where the DNA matches it firmly. Clone size, where shown, is once, few, many, or a class for clones that have expanded.

size: NA
J: TRBJ2-1
V: TRBV29-1
D: NA
DNA: TGCAGCTGGGGCTATTCAGGCAATGAGCAGTTCTTC
CDR3: CSWGYSGNEQFF

size: NA
J: TRBJ2-5
V: TRBV2
D: NA
DNA: TGTGCCAGCAGTGAAAACTCTCGGGCGGGAGAGACCCAGTACTTC
CDR3: CASSENSRAGETQYF

size: NA
J: TRBJ2-1
V: TRBV5-1
D: NA
DNA: TGCGCCAGCAGCTTGGGCGCCCTGGGGGACAATGAGCAGTTCTTC
CDR3: CASSLGALGDNEQFF

size: NA
J: TRBJ2-7
V: TRBV11-2
D: TRBD1
DNA: TGTGCCAGCAGCCCAGGACAGGGACGGCAGTACTTC
CDR3: CASSPGQGRQYF

size: NA
J: TRBJ2-7
V: TRBV5-1
D: TRBD2
DNA: TGCGCCAGCAGAACTAGCGGGATCTCCTACGAGCAGTACTTC
CDR3: CASRTSGISYEQYF

size: NA
J: TRBJ1-1
V: TRBV15
D: NA
DNA: TGTGCCACCAGCAGAGATACGGCAGCCATGAACACTGAAGCTTTCTTT
CDR3: CATSRDTAAMNTEAFF

size: NA
J: TRBJ2-7
V: TRBV6-5
D: NA
DNA: TGTGCCAGCAGTTCGGGGAGGTCAGGGTCCTACGAGCAGTACTTC
CDR3: CASSSGRSGSYEQYF

size: NA
J: TRBJ1-2
V: TRBV5-4
D: TRBD1
DNA: TGTGCCAGCAGCTACGACAGGGGGGAAGGCTACACCTTC
CDR3: CASSYDRGEGYTF

size: NA
J: TRBJ2-4
V: TRBV5-1
D: NA
DNA: TGCGCCAGTGCCCACGGAACAGCCAAAAACATTCAGTACTTC
CDR3: CASAHGTAKNIQYF

size: NA
J: TRBJ2-3
V: TRBV28
D: NA
DNA: TGTGCCAGCAGCCTATTCGGGGCGGGACACACAGATACGCAGTATTTT
CDR3: CASSLFGAGHTDTQYF

size: NA
J: TRBJ1-1
V: TRBV27
D: NA
DNA: TGTGCCAGCAGTTTCTCCGGACAAAGTCAAACTGAAGCTTTCTTT
CDR3: CASSFSGQSQTEAFF

size: few
J: TRBJ1-3
V: TRBV30
D: NA
DNA: TGTGCCTGGGCCCCGGGGGGGGCTGGAAACACCATATATTTT
CDR3: CAWAPGGAGNTIYF

size: few
J: TRBJ2-1
V: TRBV5-1
D: TRBD1
DNA: TGCGCCAGTATAGACAGGGGGCTTACCAATGAGCAGTTCTTC
CDR3: CASIDRGLTNEQFF

size: NA
J: TRBJ1-1
V: TRBV10-3
D: TRBD1
DNA: TGTGCCATCAGGAAAACCGGGACAGGGGTCGGGGGCACTGAAGCTTTCTTT
CDR3: CAIRKTGTGVGGTEAFF

size: once
J: TRBJ2-3
V: TRBV10-3
D: NA
DNA: TGTGCCATCAGTGAGTTGGGAGATACGCAGTATTTT
CDR3: CAISELGDTQYF

size: NA
J: TRBJ2-7
V: TRBV5-1
D: TRBD2
DNA: TGCGCCAGCAGCCCGGGGGGCTACGAGCAGTACTTC
CDR3: CASSPGGYEQYF

size: NA
J: TRBJ1-5
V: TRBV28
D: NA
DNA: TGTGCCAGCAGCGTACAGCACTCCAATCAGCCCCAGCATTTT
CDR3: CASSVQHSNQPQHF

size: NA
J: TRBJ1-1
V: TRBV5-1
D: TRBD1
DNA: TGCGCCAGCAGCGCGACAGGGGCCGAATTGATCCCAATTGAAGCTTTCTTT
CDR3: CASSATGAELIPIEAFF

size: NA
J: TRBJ2-3
V: TRBV27
D: NA
DNA: TGTGCCAGCAGTTCCGACCGGGACCAGCAGAGAGATACGCAGTATTTT
CDR3: CASSSDRDQQRDTQYF

size: NA
J: TRBJ2-1
V: TRBV4-1
D: TRBD2
DNA: TGCGCCAGCAGCCAGACCCCAGGGGGGACTAGCGGGAGGGGCTCCTACAATGAGCAGTTCTTC
CDR3: CASSQTPGGTSGRGSYNEQFF

size: NA
J: TRBJ1-2
V: TRBV6-1
D: NA
DNA: TGTGCCAGCAGTGACGGGGGCTATGGCTACACCTTC
CDR3: CASSDGGYGYTF

size: NA
J: TRBJ2-7
V: TRBV28
D: TRBD1
DNA: TGTGCCAGCAGTAAGGGGGGGACAGGGAACTACGAGCAGTACTTC
CDR3: CASSKGGTGNYEQYF

size: few
J: TRBJ1-1
V: TRBV27
D: NA
DNA: TGTGCCAGCACCCTAAAGGGACTGATGAACACTGAAGCTTTCTTT
CDR3: CASTLKGLMNTEAFF

size: NA
J: TRBJ2-7
V: TRBV7-2
D: NA
DNA: TGTGCCAGCAGCTTTCAGTCCGGAGTCGAGACCTACGAGCAGTACTTC
CDR3: CASSFQSGVETYEQYF

size: many
J: TRBJ2-7
V: TRBV6-1
D: NA
DNA: TGTGCCAGCAGTGAGGGGGGAGCCGGGGCCTACGAGCAGTACTTC
CDR3: CASSEGGAGAYEQYF

size: NA
J: TRBJ2-1
V: TRBV9
D: TRBD2
DNA: TGTGCCAGCAGCGTAGGCTCCCTAGCGGGAGTTTTAGAGAATGAGCAGTTCTTC
CDR3: CASSVGSLAGVLENEQFF

size: once
J: TRBJ2-7
V: TRBV2
D: NA
DNA: TGTGCCAGCAGTGAAGGCGGAGACGAGTACTTC
CDR3: CASSEGGDEYF

size: few
J: TRBJ1-5
V: TRBV7-8
D: NA
DNA: TGTGCCAGCAGCTCCTGGGAGGGTAGCAATCAGCCCCAGCATTTT
CDR3: CASSSWEGSNQPQHF

size: once
J: TRBJ2-1
V: TRBV10-1
D: TRBD2
DNA: TGCGCCAGCGCTAACCAAATAGCGGGAGGGGAGCAGTTCTTC
CDR3: CASANQIAGGEQFF

size: NA
J: TRBJ2-7
V: TRBV19
D: NA
DNA: TGTGCCAGTAGTTCTGGGGACTTTTCCTACGAGCAGTACTTC
CDR3: CASSSGDFSYEQYF

size: NA
J: TRBJ2-1
V: TRBV5-1
D: TRBD2
DNA: TGCGCCAGCAGCTCGAGCGGGAGCTCCTACAATGAGCAGTTCTTC
CDR3: CASSSSGSSYNEQFF

size: once
J: TRBJ2-1
V: TRBV11-1
D: NA
DNA: TGTGCCAGCAGCCCCCGCTCTGGGAACAATGAGCAGTTCTTC
CDR3: CASSPRSGNNEQFF

size: few
J: TRBJ2-7
V: TRBV18
D: NA
DNA: TGTGCCAGCTCACCAGGGCTGCCCTACGAGCAGTACTTC
CDR3: CASSPGLPYEQYF

size: NA
J: TRBJ2-3
V: TRBV6-5
D: NA
DNA: TGTGCCAGCCGGGCGCGAGATACGCAGTATTTT
CDR3: CASRARDTQYF

size: NA
J: TRBJ2-2
V: TRBV2
D: NA
DNA: TGTGCCAGCAGAGAGTACCGGTTAGAGGAGCTGTTTTTT
CDR3: CASREYRLEELFF

size: many
J: TRBJ1-5
V: TRBV19
D: NA
DNA: TGTGCCAGTAGTAGACAGAATAGCAATCAGCCCCAGCATTTT
CDR3: CASSRQNSNQPQHF

size: NA
J: TRBJ2-7
V: TRBV5-1
D: NA
DNA: TGCGCCAGCAGCAGCACTCGATACTCCTACGAGCAGTACTTC
CDR3: CASSSTRYSYEQYF

size: NA
J: TRBJ1-1
V: TRBV18
D: NA
DNA: TGTGCCAGCTCACCAAATGAAGCTGGACCCCCGAACACTGAAGCTTTCTTT
CDR3: CASSPNEAGPPNTEAFF

size: NA
J: TRBJ2-1
V: TRBV6-4
D: TRBD2
DNA: TGTGCCAGCAGTGAATCGGGAGGTGAACACAATGAGCAGTTCTTC
CDR3: CASSESGGEHNEQFF

size: few
J: TRBJ1-2
V: TRBV7-8
D: TRBD1
DNA: TGTGCCAGCAGCGGAGCCGGGACAGGGATCTATGGCTACACCTTC
CDR3: CASSGAGTGIYGYTF

size: once
J: TRBJ2-3
V: TRBV5-1
D: TRBD2
DNA: TGCGCCAGCAGCCTGCTAGCGGGAGGGGCAGATACGCAGTATTTT
CDR3: CASSLLAGGADTQYF

size: NA
J: TRBJ2-7
V: TRBV10-3
D: TRBD1
DNA: TGTGCCATCAGTGTAGGACAGGGAATCGCCCACGAGCAGTACTTC
CDR3: CAISVGQGIAHEQYF

size: NA
J: TRBJ2-2
V: TRBV5-1
D: TRBD2
DNA: TGCGCCAGCAGCTTGGGACTAGCGGGAGGAGGGGAGCTGTTTTTT
CDR3: CASSLGLAGGGELFF

size: NA
J: TRBJ1-6
V: TRBV30
D: TRBD1
DNA: TGTGCCTGGAGTGTACTGGACAGGGATTCACCCCTCCACTTT
CDR3: CAWSVLDRDSPLHF

size: NA
J: TRBJ2-5
V: TRBV14
D: NA
DNA: TGTGCCAGCAGCCCCCGGGGAGGGGGTCGAGAGACCCAGTACTTC
CDR3: CASSPRGGGRETQYF

size: NA
J: TRBJ1-2
V: TRBV7-2
D: TRBD1
DNA: TGTGCCAGCAGCCCATTGGGACAGGGGGAGGACTATGGCTACACCTTC
CDR3: CASSPLGQGEDYGYTF

size: NA
J: TRBJ1-1
V: TRBV28
D: TRBD1
DNA: TGTGCCAGCAGTGCGGGGACAGGGGCTTATGGCACTGAAGCTTTCTTT
CDR3: CASSAGTGAYGTEAFF

size: NA
J: TRBJ2-1
V: TRBV28
D: NA
DNA: TGTGCCAGCAGTTCCCCATCCAATGAGCAGTTCTTC
CDR3: CASSSPSNEQFF

size: NA
J: TRBJ2-1
V: TRBV14
D: TRBD2
DNA: TGTGCCAGCAGCCAAGAAGGGCTAGCGGACCGGTACAATGAGCAGTTCTTC
CDR3: CASSQEGLADRYNEQFF

size: NA
J: TRBJ2-7
V: TRBV4-2
D: NA
DNA: TGTGCCAGCAGCCAAGACATCGAGCGGATCTACGAGCAGTACTTC
CDR3: CASSQDIERIYEQYF

size: NA
J: TRBJ2-5
V: TRBV5-1
D: TRBD2
DNA: TGCGCCAGCAGCGTGTCCGGGACTAGCGGGAGTCTGGAGACCCAGTACTTC
CDR3: CASSVSGTSGSLETQYF